These 15 T cell receptor beta chains were all obtained from the same sample, sequenced in a study of regulatory T cells in long-lasting Graves disease. Time point described: persistent/refractory GD, antithyroid drugs over 5 years with positive TRAb. After RNA was extracted from PBMCs, the TCR library was made from it. Assembly of TCR beta libraries relied on iRepertoire HTBI primers together with Arm-PCR of CDR3 regions. TCRdb fed the multiplex PCR reads into MiXCR, producing one record per CDR3 protein. The data hold about 400,000 distinct CDR3 sequences, with more than 20% observed a single time. Sequenced here: peripheral blood mononuclear cells (PBMCs), sampled when the disease was refractory, from a patient treated with antithyroid drugs. The receptors stem from a female donor with Graves disease.

The chain has TRBV6-2 or TRBV6-3 and TRBJ1-1; a possible D gene is TRBD1 (6 bases). Germline lookup yields CDR1 MNHEY and CDR2 SVGEGT. This CDR3 region has 15 residues. V lost 6 bases, J lost 1 base, and 15 bases lay in between. CDR3 nucleotide sequence: TGTGCCAGCAGAAGAGCGGGGGCGAGGAACACTGAAGCTTTCTTT. The encoded protein is CASRRAGARNTEAFF.

At least ten counts were recorded for this clonotype. This chain joins TRBV30 and TRBJ1-4; tentatively, D is TRBD1 (6 bases). With 0 bases removed from V and 8 bases from J, the gap between germline ends came to 16 bases. Looked up from germline, CDR1 is GTSNPN and CDR2 is SVGIG (reference sequence). CDR3 size: 15 residues. This CDR3 is CAWSVTGAREEKLFF. For the CDR3, the DNA is TGTGCCTGGAGTGTGACGGGGGCGAGGGAGGAAAAACTGTTTTTT.

In this sample, this clonotype turned up many times. The rearrangement links TRBV28 to TRBJ1-5; D may be TRBD1 (5 bases). CDR3 size: 13 residues. With 3 bases removed from V and 15 bases from J, the gap between germline ends came to 18 bases. Germline CDR1 is MDHEN and CDR2 is SYDVKM. The CDR3 reads CASSLQGLSPRHF. The CDR3 region has the DNA TGTGCCAGCAGTTTGCAGGGCCTTTCCCCCAGGCATTTT.

This clonotype occurred many times. The V gene is TRBV28, the J gene TRBJ2-7; D remains ambiguous. The CDR3 runs to 14 residues. V was pared by 6 bases and J by 7 bases, with 19 bases between. Germline V gene sequence: CDR1 MDHEN, CDR2 SYDVKM. The CDR3: CASSRTTFYEEQYF. CDR3 sequence (DNA): TGTGCCAGCAGCCGTACTACTTTCTACGAAGAGCAGTACTTC.

The J gene is TRBJ2-2, the V gene TRBV13, with D maybe TRBD1 (6 bases). The CDR3 extends over 13 amino acids. Germline-derived CDR1 and CDR2 are PRHDT and FYEKMQ (reference sequence). V was cut by 4 bases and J by 4 bases, with 7 bases left in between. The CDR3 DNA sequence: TGTGCCAGCAGCTGGACAGTCACCGGGGAGCTGTTTTTT. Its translation: CASSWTVTGELFF. Combining the CDR3 with reference TRBV13 and TRBJ2-2 gives the whole variable domain AAGVIQSPRHLIKEKRETATLKCYPIPRHDTVYWYQQGPGQDPQFLISFYEKMQSDKGSIPDRFSAQQFSDYHSELNMSSLELGDSALYFCASSWTVTGELFFGEGSRLTVL.

This clonotype came up many times. V is TRBV28 and J is TRBJ2-7, with D tentatively TRBD1 (5 bases). V was shortened by 5 bases and J by 3 bases, with 17 bases between the two germline ends. The CDR3 sequence is 15 residues long. Germline V gene data show CDR1 as MDHEN and CDR2 as SYDVKM. CDR3 region: CASSRPGKRSYEQYF. CDR3 in DNA: TGTGCCAGCAGTCGCCCAGGGAAGAGGAGCTACGAGCAGTACTTC.

This clonotype was seen at least ten times. The V and J genes are TRBV20-1 and TRBJ2-2; 9 bases fit TRBD1. The CDR3 runs 16 residues. Trimming removed 2 bases from V and 0 bases from J; junction bases left unmatched: 4. The germline V gene has CDR1 DFQATT and CDR2 SNEGSKA (reference sequence). CDR3 coding DNA: TGCAGTGCTAGACCCTGGGACAGGGCGAACACCGGGGAGCTGTTTTTT. Amino acids: CSARPWDRANTGELFF.

Many counts were recorded for this clonotype. The rearrangement uses TRBV28 and TRBJ1-2; 7 positions match TRBD1. Per germline, CDR1 MDHEN and CDR2 SYDVKM. After removal of 3 bases from V and 3 bases from J, the junction contained 4 bases not matched to a gene. This CDR3 region has 14 residues. The CDR3 region has the DNA TGTGCCAGCAGTTTCGAGGGGGCGGACTATGGCTACACCTTC. This encodes CASSFEGADYGYTF.

This chain links TRBV6-2 or TRBV6-3 with TRBJ2-7; 8 positions agree with TRBD2. CDR1 and CDR2 from the germline V gene are MNHEY and SVGEGT. The CDR3 spans 14 residues. V lost 2 bases, J lost 2 bases, and 2 bases stayed unmatched. CDR3 sequence: CASSYAGGAYEQYF. CDR3 DNA: TGTGCCAGCAGTTACGCGGGAGGAGCCTACGAGCAGTACTTC.

J is TRBJ2-7 and V is TRBV5-1, with D possibly TRBD1 on 5 matching bases. The germline V gene has CDR1 SGHRS and CDR2 YFSETQ. There are 13 residues in the CDR3. The V end lost 1 base, the J end lost 8 bases, and 13 bases lay between the germline ends. CDR3 sequence (DNA): TGCGCCAGCAGCTTGAGGATCCAGGGCCAGCAGTACTTC. This codes for CASSLRIQGQQYF.

This rearrangement joins TRBV24-1 to TRBJ2-7; D gene ambiguous. V was clipped by 4 bases and J by 5 bases, with 11 bases between them. The CDR3 is 13 amino acids. From germline, CDR1 is KGHDR and CDR2 SFDVKD. The CDR3 is CATSDPDPDEQYF. CDR3 bases: TGTGCCACCAGTGACCCCGACCCTGACGAGCAGTACTTC.

This chain uses TRBV19 with TRBJ1-5; D is unclear. Trimming removed 1 base from V and 4 bases from J, with 14 bases in between. The length of the CDR3 is 16 residues. The germline CDR1 and CDR2 sequences are LNHDA and SQIVND (reference sequence). The DNA of the CDR3 is TGTGCCAGTAGTATAGGGGGAGGGCCCAAAAATCAGCCCCAGCATTTT. It encodes CASSIGGGPKNQPQHF.

In the case of this clonotype: This sequence is one base from a far larger clone and is likely a read error. This rearrangement joins TRBV12-3 or TRBV12-4 to TRBJ2-5; D unclear. This CDR3 is built from 12 residues. The CDR3 DNA reads as TGTACCAGCAGCTCTCGACAAGAGACCCAGTACTTC. It specifies CTSSSRQETQYF.

This rearrangement joins TRBV6-1 to TRBJ1-4; 7 bases agree with TRBD1. The V gene's germline CDR1 is MNHNS and CDR2 SASEGT. CDR3 length: 15 residues. The V and J ends lost 6 bases and 0 bases, in that order; junction bases with no gene match: 4. The CDR3 sequence is CASRSGQTTNEKLFF. CDR3 DNA sequence: TGTGCCAGCAGATCGGGACAGACAACTAATGAAAAACTGTTTTTT.

The sample holds one count of this clonotype. With a much larger clone just one base away, this may be a read error. This sequence joins TRBV27 and TRBJ2-7; 9 nucleotides agree with TRBD2. This CDR3 region has 13 residues. Germline CDR1 and CDR2: MNHEY and SMNVEV (reference sequence). J lost 8 bases, V lost 5 bases, and 7 bases had no gene match. The CDR3 sequence: CASSVAGEYKQYF. The CDR3 coding sequence is TGTGCCAGCAGTGTAGCGGGGGAATACAAGCAGTACTTC.